This T cell receptor (beta chain) comes out of a study of cytomegalovirus exposure and HLA in healthy donors. General study results and limits: An analysis that came later showed most CMV-associated TCR beta chains appearing HLA-restricted. In vitro work confirmed that a few CMV-associated chains recognize CMV antigens. Associated with cytomegalovirus, according to the listing, were some 150 TCR beta chains.

Amplification used 60 Vbeta primers and 13 Jbeta primers. Source study methods: Unique TCR beta chains numbered approximately 80 million in a later analysis, with roughly 9.9 million shared. Clones were sequenced by immunoSEQ multiplex PCR, and TCRdb holds only the in-frame ones, with some missing. V and J calls and clone size follow that table, whereas D and trimming were derived from the DNA. The sample is made up of about 190,000 clones, and the top ten hold around 6% of it. For this clone: Its cognate antigen is unknown.

The V gene's germline CDR1 is SNHLY and CDR2 FYNNEI. V gave up 0 bases and J gave up 8 bases; unmatched junction bases: 0. CDR3 length: 14 amino acids. The TCR originated in a man aged 25-45 years in good health and CMV-seronegative. J is TRBJ2-1 and V is TRBV2, with 11 bases matching TRBD2. Sequenced sample: PBMCs. CDR3 sequence (DNA): TGTGCCAGCAGTGAAGCGACTAGCGGGGATGAGCAGTTCTTC. It codes for CASSEATSGDEQFF.